This T cell receptor beta chain was obtained from a study of blood T cell repertoires in COVID-19. Study details: In each case, the material was cDNA or gDNA derived from T cells, B-cell-depleted T cells, or PBMCs.

The V gene lost 2 bases and the J gene lost 0 bases, with 8 bases spanning the gap. This CDR3 contains 14 residues. The V gene's germline CDR1 is SGHTA and CDR2 FQGNSA. The assay was immunoSEQ multiplex PCR, and TCRdb's table has in-frame clones only and misses some. The data show 100,000 or so clones, about 81% seen once. This clonotype originated in a human donor in a cohort sampled during active COVID-19. The chain recombines TRBV7-2 with TRBJ2-7; D ambiguous. Sequenced: peripheral blood. The CDR3 nucleotides read TGTGCCAGCAGCTTATCATCTATCTCCTACGAGCAGTACTTC. Its protein is CASSLSSISYEQYF.